Listed below are T cell receptor beta chains from one sample, sequenced in a study of graft-versus-host responses after intestinal transplantation. For these TCRs, the target antigens are not known. Generated by immunoSEQ multiplex PCR, the TCRdb table keeps only in-frame clones and is missing some. Of 81,000 or so clones listed, around 93% are singletons. The sample in question was unstimulated CD8+ T cells sorted from spleen or lymph node cells, obtained before transplant. The receptors were gathered from a human donor who was the organ donor for an intestinal transplant. The CDR3 runs from the conserved cysteine through the conserved F or W.

V: TRBV9; J: TRBJ2-7; CDR3: CASSATDSLSEQYF
V: TRBV19; J: TRBJ1-5; CDR3: CASSPSDGVYQPQHF
V: TRBV2; J: TRBJ1-2; CDR3: CASSGTKHGGYTF
V: TRBV2; J: TRBJ2-4; CDR3: CASSASGGQIQYF
V: TRBV19; J: TRBJ2-3; CDR3: CASSIWGTGDTQYF
V: TRBV19; J: TRBJ1-1; CDR3: CASSIDAGFEAFF
V: TRBV14; J: TRBJ2-7; CDR3: CASSLRGLEQYF
V: TRBV2; J: NA; CDR3: CASSVRPLSSYEQYF
V: TRBV27; J: TRBJ2-1; CDR3: CASRVGGTRGEQFF
V: TRBV19; J: TRBJ2-7; CDR3: CASSIAGGKAYEQYF
V: TRBV11-1; J: TRBJ2-1; CDR3: CASSFGEGDEQFF
V: TRBV21-1; J: TRBJ2-5; CDR3: CASRRDSQYF
V: TRBV28; J: TRBJ2-7; CDR3: CASSLVGVYYEQYF
V: TRBV5-6; J: TRBJ1-4; CDR3: CASSSNTGGQDEKLFF
V: TRBV5-1; J: TRBJ2-2; CDR3: CASSFGGPLETGELFF
V: TRBV11-2; J: TRBJ2-7; CDR3: CASSLGLGRGEQYF
V: TRBV11-3; J: TRBJ2-7; CDR3: CASRHATGASYEQYF
V: TRBV4-2; J: TRBJ2-2; CDR3: CASSQEDYPTGELFF
V: TRBV6-5; J: TRBJ2-3; CDR3: CASSPGQGTDTQYF
V: TRBV7-9; J: TRBJ2-5; CDR3: CASSFFGDREETQYF
V: TRBV28; J: TRBJ2-3; CDR3: CASSFGGSTDTQYF
V: TRBV7-9; J: TRBJ1-1; CDR3: CASLQGLVTEAFF
V: TRBV6-1; J: TRBJ2-1; CDR3: CASSGSLGGEDNEQFF
V: TRBV14; J: TRBJ2-5; CDR3: CASSRNGQRGIWETQYF
V: TRBV7-2; J: TRBJ2-7; CDR3: CASSLTSGTGGEQYF
V: TRBV5-1; J: TRBJ2-1; CDR3: CASSPGTSSNNEQFF
V: TRBV16; J: TRBJ1-4; CDR3: CASSQEAVEKLFF
V: TRBV28; J: TRBJ2-7; CDR3: CASSFSGGTEQYF
V: TRBV4-3; J: TRBJ2-7; CDR3: CASSQDGPQGAYEQYF
V: TRBV27; J: TRBJ2-2; CDR3: CASSQTSGGPPAAGELFF
V: TRBV6-5; J: TRBJ2-1; CDR3: CASSEAAYNEQFF
V: TRBV23-1; J: TRBJ2-5; CDR3: CASSPPDRPKETQYF
V: TRBV7-3; J: TRBJ1-4; CDR3: CASSLIRGDRHEKLFF
V: TRBV10-3; J: TRBJ1-6; CDR3: CAISPHRQGVNSPLHF
V: TRBV7-6; J: TRBJ1-4; CDR3: CASSLFGRGNEKLFF
V: TRBV7-9; J: TRBJ2-7; CDR3: CASSLARGQSSYEQYF
V: TRBV12-5; J: TRBJ1-2; CDR3: CASGPGTRGAGEGYTF
V: TRBV11-1; J: TRBJ2-7; CDR3: CASSFTGLNEQYF
V: TRBV4-1; J: TRBJ2-2; CDR3: CASSLQGGALFF
V: TRBV6-5; J: TRBJ1-2; CDR3: CASSTLGLRNGYTF
V: TRBV19; J: TRBJ1-1; CDR3: CASAGQGGTEAFF
V: TRBV4-3; J: TRBJ2-3; CDR3: CASSLREEDTQYF
V: TRBV5-1; J: TRBJ2-1; CDR3: CASRILGVEQFF
V: TRBV27; J: TRBJ1-5; CDR3: CASSLQGSGQPQHF
V: TRBV27; J: TRBJ2-7; CDR3: CASSLGPGFIGEQYF
V: TRBV27; J: TRBJ2-7; CDR3: CASSFQPSRDRAYEQYF
V: TRBV13; J: TRBJ1-4; CDR3: CASSPNRGANEKLFF
V: TRBV5-5; J: TRBJ2-7; CDR3: CASSWGVAEQYF